This TCR beta chain appears in the sequencing data of a study of T-cell reconstitution after alpha-beta-depleted transplantation in children. TCRbeta library preparation incorporated unique molecular identifiers. TCRdb redid the calling of the PCR reads with MiXCR, one entry per CDR3 protein. Found here are about 480,000 distinct CDR3 sequences, under 15% of them singletons; the top ten hold about 5%. CDR1 and CDR2 from the germline V gene are KGHDR and SFDVKD. This CDR3 is 13 amino acids long. V lost 1 base, J lost 2 bases, and 3 bases lay in between. The sequences come from PBMCs from the stem cell graft donor, collected from the stem cell graft. This chain joins TRBV24-1 and TRBJ2-3, with no clear D. The sequence was obtained from a human donor who donated a stem cell graft to a child with combined immunodeficiency. CDR3 region: CATSDFATDTQYF. CDR3 sequence (DNA): TGTGCCACCAGTGATTTCGCCACAGATACGCAGTATTTT.